The rows below give T cell receptor beta chains drawn from one sample of a study of T cell changes during pregnancy in multiple sclerosis. Using immunoSEQ multiplex PCR, the repertoire was profiled, and TCRdb retains in-frame clones only, with some absent. The top ten clones hold 0.44% of a sample with about 130,000 clones, less than 97% of them seen once. The sample consisted of peripheral blood, taken after pregnancy. All receptors derive from a female donor with multiple sclerosis, enrolled in a pregnancy study. CDR3s include the opening cysteine and the closing phenylalanine or tryptophan. A D gene is named only where the DNA matches it firmly. Some rows have no size entry. The others give once, few or many, or a class for an expanded clone.

abundance,v_gene,d_gene,j_gene,CDR3nt,CDR3aa
NA,TRBV30,TRBD1,TRBJ1-2,TGTGCCTGGAGGGGGGACAGGGAGACCTATGGCTACACCTTC,CAWRGDRETYGYTF
NA,TRBV9,NA,TRBJ2-2,TGTGCCAGCAGCGCGTCCCGGAAGGGGACGAACACCGGGGAGCTGTTTTTT,CASSASRKGTNTGELFF
NA,TRBV30,NA,TRBJ2-1,TGTGCCTGGAGTGAAATAGGGGTTGAGCAGTTCTTC,CAWSEIGVEQFF
NA,TRBV19,TRBD2,TRBJ2-7,TGTGCCAGTAGTATGGCCGGGGGGGTCTACGAGCAGTACTTC,CASSMAGGVYEQYF
once,TRBV7-2,TRBD2,TRBJ2-7,TGTGCCAGCAGCTTAGGCGGCGGGAGGTCCTACGAGCAGTACTTC,CASSLGGGRSYEQYF
NA,TRBV5-1,TRBD2,TRBJ2-3,TGCGCCAGCAGCTGGGGGTGGCGGGAGTCAGATACGCAGTATTTT,CASSWGWRESDTQYF
NA,TRBV7-6,NA,TRBJ2-1,TGTGCCAGCAGCCCGCCAAAGCGGAGCAATGAGCAGTTCTTC,CASSPPKRSNEQFF
NA,TRBV28,NA,TRBJ2-2,TGTGCCAGCAGTCCTACTGACAAAAACACCGGGGAGCTGTTTTTT,CASSPTDKNTGELFF
NA,TRBV9,NA,TRBJ2-7,TGTGCCAGCAGCCCCTCGGTAGCATCCTACGAGCAGTACTTC,CASSPSVASYEQYF
NA,TRBV30,NA,TRBJ1-2,TGTGCCTGGATAGTCGACTTTTCGGTGGAAGGCTACACCTTC,CAWIVDFSVEGYTF
NA,TRBV19,NA,TRBJ1-4,TGTGCCAGTAGTCGCCGGAGGGCAACTAATGAAAAACTGTTTTTT,CASSRRRATNEKLFF
NA,TRBV5-4,NA,TRBJ2-1,TGTGCCAGCACCGCGGCGCTAGCCCACAATGAGCAGTTCTTC,CASTAALAHNEQFF
NA,TRBV6-6,TRBD2,TRBJ2-5,TGTGCCAGCAGTTCTATAGCGGGAGTGATCCAAGAGACCCAGTACTTC,CASSSIAGVIQETQYF
NA,TRBV28,TRBD1,TRBJ1-1,TGTGCCAGCAGGTTAGAAGACAGGGCTGCTTTCTTT,CASRLEDRAAFF
NA,TRBV2,NA,TRBJ1-1,TGTGCCAGCACCGAACCAACCGACAGACCGAACACTGAAGCTTTCTTT,CASTEPTDRPNTEAFF
NA,TRBV28,NA,TRBJ1-2,TGTGCCAGCAGAGTACCTGGGGGGGTTTATGGCTACACCTTC,CASRVPGGVYGYTF
NA,TRBV9,TRBD2,TRBJ2-2,TGTGCCAGCAGCGTCTCAGCGGGAGTTATCACCGGGGAGCTGTTTTTT,CASSVSAGVITGELFF
once,TRBV9,NA,TRBJ2-2,TGTGCCAGCAGCCCGGATCACTACCCTAACACCGGGGAGCTGTTTTTT,CASSPDHYPNTGELFF